The 9 T cell receptor beta chains given below trace back to one sample, sequenced in a study of T cells after somatic rescue of genetic block. Data came from immunoSEQ multiplex PCR; TCRdb stores just in-frame clones and leaves some out. The sample lists 65,000 to 70,000 clones; about 91% were seen once. The sequencing input was peripheral blood mononuclear cells (PBMCs). Receptor source: a man in his forties.

The chain carries TRBV7-8 and TRBJ1-5; D remains unclear. V lost 3 bases to trimming and J lost 0 bases, with 9 bases between them. The CDR3 sequence is 15 residues long. CDR1 is SGHVS, CDR2 FQNEAQ, per germline. The CDR3 is CASSLSVYSNQPQHF. CDR3 nucleotides: TGTGCCAGCAGCTTGAGCGTATATAGCAATCAGCCCCAGCATTTT.

This chain uses TRBV14 with TRBJ1-2, with D uncertain. Trimming took 4 bases from V and 7 from J, leaving 13 bases between them. CDR1 and CDR2 (germline): SGHDN, FVKESK. CDR3 size: 13 residues. The CDR3 spells CASSPWREAGYTF. The CDR3 DNA sequence: TGTGCCAGCAGCCCCTGGAGGGAGGCTGGCTACACCTTC.

The J gene is TRBJ2-7, the V gene TRBV4-1, with unresolved D. V dropped 4 bases and J dropped 0 bases, with 10 bases sitting between them. Germline V CDR1 and CDR2: MGHRA, YSYEKL. This CDR3 contains 14 residues. CDR3 sequence (DNA): TGCGCCAGCAGCCCACAGCTGAGCTCCTACGAGCAGTACTTC. Translating gives CASSPQLSSYEQYF.

The chain has TRBV19 and TRBJ1-3, with D uncertain. Germline lookup yields CDR1 LNHDA and CDR2 SQIVND (reference sequence). V was clipped by 5 bases and J by 2 bases, with 13 bases between them. The CDR3 consists of 15 residues. For the CDR3, the DNA is TGTGCCAGTAGTCCGACTAGTGGGACTGGAAACACCATATATTTT. It translates to CASSPTSGTGNTIYF.

This clone was observed a single time. The rearrangement joins TRBV11-2 to TRBJ2-5; D is possibly TRBD1 (6 bases). CDR1 SGHAT and CDR2 FQNNGV come from the germline V gene. V dropped 3 bases and J dropped 4 bases, with 15 bases sitting between them. The CDR3 totals 15 residues. This CDR3 reads CASSFDSPRGETQYF. The DNA for the CDR3 is TGTGCCAGCAGCTTCGACAGCCCCAGGGGAGAGACCCAGTACTTC.

V gene TRBV4-2 combines with J gene TRBJ2-3; perhaps TRBD2 as D (6 bases). The CDR3 covers 15 residues. The germline V and J ends were trimmed by 4 bases and 8 bases, with 19 bases remaining between them. Germline loops: CDR1 LGHNA, CDR2 YNFKEQ. CDR3 sequence reads: CASSRASSTGVTQYF. The CDR3 DNA reads TGTGCCAGCAGCCGAGCGAGTAGCACGGGGGTTACGCAGTATTTT.

The chain employs TRBV4-1 and TRBJ2-5, with D perhaps matching TRBD1 or TRBD2 (5 bases each). With 4 bases removed from V and 1 base from J, the gap between germline ends came to 13 bases. The CDR3 spans 15 residues. Germline V lookup: CDR1 MGHRA, CDR2 YSYEKL. This chain's CDR3 is CASSLTPGPQETQYF. The DNA of the CDR3 is TGCGCCAGCAGCCTTACTCCGGGGCCCCAAGAGACCCAGTACTTC.

The genes are TRBV4-1 and TRBJ2-7; D is ambiguous. The CDR3 runs 13 residues. From germline, CDR1 is MGHRA and CDR2 YSYEKL. The germline V and J ends were trimmed by 4 bases and 3 bases, with 10 bases remaining between them. For the CDR3, the DNA is TGCGCCAGCAGCCGCCCAGATATCTACGAGCAGTACTTC. Residues: CASSRPDIYEQYF.

V is TRBV7-9 and J is TRBJ1-6; D remains ambiguous. This CDR3 is built from 13 residues. The V gene's germline CDR1 is SEHNR and CDR2 FQNEAQ (reference sequence). V was pared by 5 bases and J by 8 bases, with 10 bases between. DNA for the CDR3: TGTGCCAGCAGCCCTAGGCAGGATTCACCCCTCCACTTT. It is translated as CASSPRQDSPLHF.